Each of the 5 T cell receptor beta chains below was sequenced from the same sample in a study of T cells after yellow fever vaccination. TCRdb called the 5' RACE reads again in MiXCR, with one record for every CDR3 protein. The profile shows 95,000 to 100,000 distinct CDR3 sequences, around 5.8% of them singletons. This specimen was CD8+ T cells sorted from PBMCs, taken 10 days after the yellow fever booster vaccination. The source is a man aged 18 to 30 who received the YFV17D yellow fever vaccine.

This clonotype appeared many times. This sequence joins TRBV4-3 and TRBJ2-2; 9 bases are shared with TRBD2. The CDR3 is made up of 17 amino acids. Germline V lookup: CDR1 LGHNA, CDR2 YSLEER. V lost 0 bases to trimming and J lost 6 bases; unmatched junction nucleotides: 8. CDR3: CASSQDRRGGLPGELFF. CDR3 nucleotides: TGCGCCAGCAGCCAAGATAGGCGGGGGGGCCTTCCCGGGGAGCTGTTTTTT.

This clonotype showed up many times. V usage is TRBV11-2 and J usage is TRBJ2-1, with D unresolved. The V end lost 4 bases, the J end lost 8 bases, and 12 bases lay between the germline ends. From germline, CDR1 is SGHAT and CDR2 FQNNGV. This CDR3 region has 13 residues. The CDR3 region is CASSSTNSDEQFF. The CDR3 coding sequence is TGTGCCAGCAGCTCCACAAACAGCGATGAGCAGTTCTTC.

At least ten counts were recorded for this clonotype. The J gene is TRBJ2-5, the V gene TRBV7-9; D is undetermined. This CDR3 spans 10 amino acids. Germline V lookup: CDR1 SEHNR, CDR2 FQNEAQ (reference sequence). Trimming cost V 10 bases and J 4 bases, with 7 bases left between them. The DNA for the CDR3 is TGTGCCACTTCAGGAGAGACCCAGTACTTC. Translating it yields CATSGETQYF.

The V and J genes are TRBV4-1 and TRBJ2-2; D is undetermined. V lost 1 base and J lost 0, with 6 bases in between. There are 15 residues in the CDR3. CDR1 MGHRA and CDR2 YSYEKL come from the germline V gene. This CDR3 is CASSQGVANTGELFF. The CDR3 bases are TGCGCCAGCAGCCAAGGGGTGGCGAACACCGGGGAGCTGTTTTTT.

The chain joins TRBV3-1 to TRBJ2-3; D unresolved. The CDR3 has 17 residues. V was clipped by 3 bases and J by 2 bases, with 18 bases between them. CDR1 and CDR2 (germline): LGHDT, YNNKEL (reference sequence). The CDR3 DNA is TGTGCCAGCAGCCACCCCCCCCAGCGCCCATACACAGATACGCAGTATTTT. Amino acid sequence: CASSHPPQRPYTDTQYF.